This entry lists 32 T cell receptor beta chains sequenced from one sample in a study of cytomegalovirus exposure and HLA in healthy donors. The PCR contained 60 Vbeta and 13 Jbeta primers. Only in-frame clones appear in the TCRdb table, and some are missing; sequencing was by immunoSEQ multiplex PCR. The sample yields approximately 150,000 clones, over 70% seen once. Sequenced material: PBMCs. Source of these receptors: a man aged 25 to 40 in good health and CMV-seronegative.

J is TRBJ2-1 and V is TRBV6-5; 10 bases agree with TRBD2. This CDR3 has 15 residues. Trimming removed 7 bases from V and 5 bases from J; junction bases left unmatched: 8. Looked up from germline, CDR1 is MNHEY and CDR2 is SVGAGI. The CDR3 region has the DNA TGTGCCAGCAAGAGGACTAGCGGCTTTCACAATGAGCAGTTCTTC. Amino acids: CASKRTSGFHNEQFF.

This clone was found once. V usage is TRBV2 and J usage is TRBJ1-1; TRBD1 aligns across 11 bases. Trimming at V came to 7 bases and at J to 0 bases, leaving 10 bases not matched to a gene. The germline CDR1 and CDR2 sequences are SNHLY and FYNNEI. The CDR3 sequence is 17 residues long. The CDR3 is CASIRPGTGGLNTEAFF. The CDR3 DNA is TGTGCCAGCATCCGCCCCGGGACAGGGGGTTTGAACACTGAAGCTTTCTTT.

This clone occurred a few times. The chain combines TRBV25-1 with TRBJ2-1, with D unresolved. The CDR3 runs to 16 residues. Trimming took 2 bases from V and 8 from J, leaving 19 bases between them. The germline gives CDR1 MGHDK, CDR2 SYGVNS. In DNA, the CDR3 is TGTGCCAGCAGTGAAGTGATGACACAGCCGCTCCATGAGCAGTTCTTC. This encodes CASSEVMTQPLHEQFF.

The chain links TRBV5-4 to TRBJ1-1; a possible D gene is TRBD1 (5 bases). Between the trimmed V and J ends, which lost 4 bases and 0 bases, there was a span of 22 bases. CDR3 length: 18 residues. The germline V gene has CDR1 SGHNT and CDR2 YYREEE (reference sequence). CDR3 in amino acids: CASSPGGGLGRMNTEAFF. The CDR3 DNA is TGTGCCAGCAGCCCTGGAGGAGGGCTGGGGCGAATGAACACTGAAGCTTTCTTT.

In the case of this clone: The germline gene is not matched at one end of the junction; a read error may be the cause. The chain is built from TRBV6-5 and TRBJ1-3; perhaps TRBD1 as D (6 bases). The CDR3 extends over 14 amino acids. In germline, CDR1 is MNHEY, CDR2 SVGAGI. The chain's CDR3 is CASGTGSSGDTIYF. As DNA, the CDR3 is TGTGCCAGCGGTACAGGGAGCTCTGGAGACACCATATATTTT.

Only a few counts were recorded for this clone. The chain uses TRBV19 and TRBJ1-4; 9 bases agree with TRBD1. Germline CDR1 reads LNHDA; CDR2 reads SQIVND (reference sequence). J was trimmed by 0 bases and V by 9 bases; bases with no gene match: 14. CDR3 length equals 18 residues. The CDR3, as DNA: TGTGCCAGCAGCGACAGGGGGAGTTCTCTTGCAACTAATGAAAAACTGTTTTTT. Its protein product is CASSDRGSSLATNEKLFF.

This chain links TRBV9 with TRBJ1-3; 7 nucleotides line up with TRBD1. CDR1 is SGDLS, CDR2 YYNGEE, per germline. The CDR3 extends over 15 amino acids. Unmatched junction bases numbered 4, after V lost 4 bases and J lost 0 bases. The CDR3 bases are TGTGCCAGCAGCTACAACAGGGGCTCTGGAAACACCATATATTTT. Amino acids: CASSYNRGSGNTIYF.

The chain uses TRBV18 and TRBJ1-1, with D perhaps TRBD1 (6 bases). Germline-derived CDR1 and CDR2 are KGHSH and LQKENI. The CDR3 has 13 amino acids. V was trimmed by 6 bases and J by 2 bases, leaving 10 bases between them. CDR3: CASSGQPNTEAFF. In DNA form, the CDR3 reads TGTGCCAGCTCTGGACAGCCTAACACTGAAGCTTTCTTT.

The chain is built from TRBV5-4 and TRBJ2-2, with a possible D match to TRBD2 (5 bases). CDR1 SGHNT and CDR2 YYREEE come from the germline V gene (reference sequence). This CDR3 has 14 amino acids. V lost 4 bases and J lost 6, with 13 bases in between. The CDR3 here is CASSPAGGPGELFF. The CDR3 bases are TGTGCCAGCAGCCCGGCGGGCGGGCCCGGGGAGCTGTTTTTT.

The chain links TRBV19 to TRBJ1-5; possibly TRBD1 for D (6 bases). Trimming cost V 0 bases and J 4 bases, with 16 bases left between them. This CDR3 is 17 amino acids long. Germline lookup yields CDR1 LNHDA and CDR2 SQIVND (reference sequence). The DNA of the CDR3 is TGTGCCAGTAGTATAGATGGGGGCAACAGGCTTAATCAGCCCCAGCATTTT. As protein: CASSIDGGNRLNQPQHF.

This chain joins TRBV29-1 and TRBJ2-6, with TRBD2 matching over 7 bases. The CDR3 is made up of 17 amino acids. Germline CDR1 and CDR2: SQVTM and ANQGSEA. The CDR3 region is CSQSGPSGNSGANVLTF. The CDR3 DNA reads TGCAGTCAAAGCGGGCCTAGCGGAAACTCTGGGGCCAACGTCCTGACTTTC.

This rearrangement joins TRBV19 to TRBJ1-2; tentative D call: TRBD1 (5 bases). The CDR3 sequence is 14 residues long. CDR1 and CDR2 (germline): LNHDA, SQIVND (reference sequence). Trimming took off 7 bases at V and 3 bases at J, with 15 bases between the two ends. Here the CDR3 DNA reads TGTGCCAGTATGAGAAAGGGGCCCTACTATGGCTACACCTTC. Its translation is CASMRKGPYYGYTF.

This clone is a singleton in its sample. This chain links TRBV30 with TRBJ1-4; D ambiguous. The V end was cut by 2 bases, the J end by 3 bases, with 13 bases between. Germline V gives CDR1 GTSNPN, CDR2 SVGIG (reference sequence). This CDR3 is 15 amino acids long. The CDR3 DNA reads TGTGCCTGGAGTTCCGCCGGGAGGGCTAATGAAAAACTGTTTTTT. Its translation: CAWSSAGRANEKLFF.

This chain uses TRBV9 with TRBJ2-6; a weak D match, TRBD2 (6 bases). Germline CDR1 reads SGDLS; CDR2 reads YYNGEE. The V end was cut by 1 base, the J end by 0 bases, with 14 bases between. The CDR3 length is 18 residues. CDR3 in amino acids: CASSVPINGGSGANVLTF. Here the CDR3 DNA reads TGTGCCAGCAGCGTACCTATCAACGGGGGCTCTGGGGCCAACGTCCTGACTTTC.

On this clone: The junction does not match germline at one end; this may be a read error. This chain uses TRBV7-9 with TRBJ2-2; D gene ambiguous. The CDR3 is 12 amino acids. CDR1 and CDR2 from the germline V gene are SEHNR and FQNEAQ (reference sequence). CDR3 DNA sequence: TGTTCCAGCAGTTTTGGCCCCGGGGAGCTGTTTTTT. It codes for CSSSFGPGELFF. The entire variable domain, with the rest obtained from reference TRBV7-9 and TRBJ2-2, is as follows: DTGVSQNPRHKITKRGQNVTFRCDPISEHNRLYWYRQTLGQGPEFLTYFQNEAQLEKSRLLSDRFSAERPKGSFSTLEIQRTEQGDSAMYLCSSSFGPGELFFGEGSRLTVL.

The chain couples TRBV14 to TRBJ2-1; 13 positions match TRBD2. Germline CDR1 reads SGHDN; CDR2 reads FVKESK. This CDR3 contains 18 residues. The trim removed 0 bases at V and 4 bases at J, leaving 6 bases unmatched. The CDR3 sequence: CASSQEGILAGGYNEQFF. CDR3 DNA: TGTGCCAGCAGCCAAGAGGGGATACTAGCGGGAGGGTACAATGAGCAGTTCTTC.

This clone was seen just once. CDR3 nucleotides: TGTGCCAGCAGTGACGGGAATCAGCCCCAGCATTTT. Protein: CASSDGNQPQHF. The gene calls are TRBV25-1 and TRBJ1-5; D not certain. The CDR3 consists of 12 residues. In germline, CDR1 is MGHDK, CDR2 SYGVNS. Trimming left V 3 bases short and J 4 bases short, with 4 bases between.

This chain uses TRBV29-1 with TRBJ1-3; no definite D call. V was clipped by 0 bases and J by 4 bases, with 7 bases between them. Germline V gives CDR1 SQVTM, CDR2 ANQGSEA. The CDR3 spans 13 residues. The CDR3 reads CSVEEQIGNTIYF. CDR3 sequence (DNA): TGCAGCGTTGAAGAGCAGATCGGAAACACCATATATTTT.

J is TRBJ2-7 and V is TRBV7-8; D might be TRBD1 (5 bases). CDR3 size: 15 residues. Looked up from germline, CDR1 is SGHVS and CDR2 is FQNEAQ. Deletions cut 4 bases from V and 3 bases from J, with 16 bases between. Here the CDR3 reads CASSSPSEGDYEQYF. CDR3 sequence (DNA): TGTGCCAGCAGCTCCCCCAGCGAAGGGGACTACGAGCAGTACTTC. Together with reference TRBV7-8 and TRBJ2-7, the CDR3 gives the full variable domain: GAGVSQSPRYKVAKRGQDVALRCDPISGHVSLFWYQQALGQGPEFLTYFQNEAQLDKSGLPSDRFFAERPEGSVSTLKIQRTQQEDSAVYLCASSSPSEGDYEQYFGPGTRLTVT.

This clone has a handful of counts. V and J are TRBV5-1 and TRBJ2-5; TRBD2 aligns across 14 bases. Germline trimming cut 6 bases from V and 11 bases from J; bases unmatched to any gene: 9. CDR1 SGHRS and CDR2 YFSETQ come from the germline V gene. The CDR3 spans 14 residues. In nucleotides, the CDR3 is TGCGCCAGCACCGTCGGACTAGCGGGGGGCAAGCAGTACTTC. This gives the protein CASTVGLAGGKQYF.

The CDR3 spells CASSFVRGRGQPQHF. The CDR3, as DNA: TGTGCCAGCAGCTTTGTTAGGGGGCGCGGTCAGCCCCAGCATTTT. The rearrangement links TRBV7-8 to TRBJ1-5; 7 nucleotides match TRBD1. V trimming: 3 bases; J trimming: 6 bases; junction bases outside the gene matches: 8. Germline V lookup: CDR1 SGHVS, CDR2 FQNEAQ. The CDR3 extends over 15 amino acids.

This sequence joins TRBV7-3 and TRBJ2-1; a weak D match, TRBD2 (6 bases). The CDR3 covers 15 residues. Germline CDR1 and CDR2: SGHTA and FQGTGA. V lost 5 bases, J lost 5 bases, and 16 bases lay in between. CDR3 protein: CASSPMGGTDNEQFF. CDR3 sequence (DNA): TGTGCCAGCAGCCCCATGGGCGGGACTGACAATGAGCAGTTCTTC.

The J gene is TRBJ2-2, the V gene TRBV5-1; D might be TRBD2 (5 bases). Germline V gene sequence: CDR1 SGHRS, CDR2 YFSETQ. The CDR3 contains 15 residues. The V gene lost 7 bases and the J gene lost 3 bases, with 16 bases spanning the gap. The DNA of the CDR3 is TGCGCCAGCGGAGGTGAAGCCCCATACACCGGGGAGCTGTTTTTT. It encodes CASGGEAPYTGELFF.

This clone is a singleton in its sample. The genes are TRBV13 and TRBJ1-4, with TRBD1 matching over 8 bases. V dropped 5 bases and J dropped 8; count of bases not matched to a gene: 10. Germline-derived CDR1 and CDR2 are PRHDT and FYEKMQ (reference sequence). The CDR3 extends over 15 amino acids. CDR3 DNA: TGTGCCAGCAGCACCCGGACAGGGAGAGGAGAAAAACTGTTTTTT. As protein: CASSTRTGRGEKLFF.

The rearrangement uses TRBV15 and TRBJ2-1; 10 nucleotides match TRBD2. The CDR3 runs to 16 residues. V shed 0 bases, J shed 6 bases, and the junction held 5 bases outside the gene matches. The germline CDR1 and CDR2 sequences are LNHNV and YYDKDF (reference sequence). The CDR3 DNA sequence: TGTGCCACCAGCAGAGATCTAGCGGGGGAGTCCAATGAGCAGTTCTTC. It encodes CATSRDLAGESNEQFF.

This clone was seen just once. V and J are TRBV4-1 and TRBJ1-1; maybe TRBD1 (6 bases). The CDR3 length is 15 residues. Germline CDR1 reads MGHRA; CDR2 reads YSYEKL. Trimming took off 4 bases at V and 3 bases at J, with 15 bases between the two ends. CDR3 protein: CASSLQGTPHTEAFF. The DNA for the CDR3 is TGCGCCAGCAGCCTTCAGGGGACACCACACACTGAAGCTTTCTTT.

The chain is built from TRBV29-1 and TRBJ2-7; 9 bases match TRBD1. The CDR3 totals 14 residues. The V gene's germline CDR1 is SQVTM and CDR2 ANQGSEA. Losses at the gene ends were 1 base for V and 2 bases for J; bases not matched to a gene: 3. In DNA, the CDR3 is TGCAGCGTTGAAGGGGGACAGGGTGCCTACGAGCAGTACTTC. Its translation: CSVEGGQGAYEQYF.

In its sample, this clone was seen once. The genes are TRBV5-6 and TRBJ2-2; 14 positions match TRBD2. Trimming took 4 bases from V and 4 from J; bases not matched to a gene: 9. Germline V lookup: CDR1 SGHDT, CDR2 YYEEEE. This CDR3 is 18 amino acids long. The CDR3 region has the DNA TGTGCCAGCAGCCCCACCGGGACTAGCGGGAGTATCACCGGGGAGCTGTTTTTT. Translating gives CASSPTGTSGSITGELFF.

The rearrangement uses TRBV4-2 and TRBJ1-2; 8 bases fit TRBD1. Trimming took 2 bases from V and 3 from J; bases not matched to a gene: 5. Per germline, CDR1 LGHNA and CDR2 YNFKEQ. The CDR3 is made up of 15 amino acids. DNA for the CDR3: TGTGCCAGCAGCCAACCTCGGACAGGGTACTATGGCTACACCTTC. Its translation: CASSQPRTGYYGYTF.

This rearrangement joins TRBV4-1 to TRBJ2-3; no reliable D call. V was cut by 3 bases and J by 2 bases, with 3 bases left in between. Germline values: CDR1 MGHRA, CDR2 YSYEKL. The CDR3 is 12 amino acids. CDR3 nucleotide sequence: TGCGCCAGCAGCCATCTCACAGATACGCAGTATTTT. Its protein product is CASSHLTDTQYF.

This rearrangement joins TRBV5-4 to TRBJ2-2; maybe TRBD2 (5 bases). CDR3 length equals 16 residues. V shed 2 bases and J shed 0 bases, with 11 bases lying between them. Per germline, CDR1 SGHNT and CDR2 YYREEE (reference sequence). As DNA, the CDR3 is TGTGCCAGCAGCTTCGCGTTCGGGACGAACACCGGGGAGCTGTTTTTT. This codes for CASSFAFGTNTGELFF.

This clone turned up a few times. V and J are TRBV28 and TRBJ2-2, with TRBD1 as a possible D gene (6 bases). This CDR3 is 16 amino acids long. Germline V gene data show CDR1 as MDHEN and CDR2 as SYDVKM. Trimming pared 0 bases from V and 0 bases from J, leaving 8 bases between. The CDR3 sequence: CASSLWSGANTGELFF. The CDR3, as DNA: TGTGCCAGCAGTTTATGGTCAGGGGCGAACACCGGGGAGCTGTTTTTT.